This TCR beta chain stems from a study of blood T cell repertoires in COVID-19. Participant-reported clinical history was the basis for cohort assignment. This CDR3 has 15 amino acids. V shed 2 bases and J 9 bases; nucleotides not matched to a gene: 5. Germline V gives CDR1 WNHNN, CDR2 SYGVQD (reference sequence). As processed by the authors: Reference gene primer amplification gave nucleated cell count estimates. Sequencing used immunoSEQ multiplex PCR; TCRdb keeps in-frame clones, though not all of them. V and J calls and clone size follow that table, whereas D and trimming were derived from the DNA. The sample has a few hundred thousand clones, about 85% seen once.

The specimen sequenced was PBMCs or T cells enriched from blood (not recorded which). The chain joins TRBV10-1 to TRBJ2-1; 12 bases map to TRBD2. The clonotype was recovered from a woman aged 45-60 years who had been exposed to COVID-19. CDR3 loop: CASSEETSGGPEQFF. In DNA, the CDR3 is TGCGCCAGCAGTGAGGAAACTAGCGGGGGGCCTGAGCAGTTCTTC.